This entry describes one TCR beta chain. This entry is derived from a study of control samples from healthy donors and cancer patients. V lost 5 bases and J lost 1, with 5 bases in between. This CDR3 is 12 amino acids long. Germline V gene data show CDR1 as MNHEY and CDR2 as SMNVEV (reference sequence). Produced via immunoSEQ multiplex PCR; TCRdb's table is partial and in-frame only. The table shows 100,000 to 150,000 clones, with 75% to 95% occurring only once. This receptor was taken from a man younger than 30 in good health. The rearrangement links TRBV27 to TRBJ1-1; no firm D call. The sequenced sample was blood. The CDR3 loop is CASSMGNTEAFF. The CDR3 bases are TGTGCCAGCAGTATGGGGAACACTGAAGCTTTCTTT.